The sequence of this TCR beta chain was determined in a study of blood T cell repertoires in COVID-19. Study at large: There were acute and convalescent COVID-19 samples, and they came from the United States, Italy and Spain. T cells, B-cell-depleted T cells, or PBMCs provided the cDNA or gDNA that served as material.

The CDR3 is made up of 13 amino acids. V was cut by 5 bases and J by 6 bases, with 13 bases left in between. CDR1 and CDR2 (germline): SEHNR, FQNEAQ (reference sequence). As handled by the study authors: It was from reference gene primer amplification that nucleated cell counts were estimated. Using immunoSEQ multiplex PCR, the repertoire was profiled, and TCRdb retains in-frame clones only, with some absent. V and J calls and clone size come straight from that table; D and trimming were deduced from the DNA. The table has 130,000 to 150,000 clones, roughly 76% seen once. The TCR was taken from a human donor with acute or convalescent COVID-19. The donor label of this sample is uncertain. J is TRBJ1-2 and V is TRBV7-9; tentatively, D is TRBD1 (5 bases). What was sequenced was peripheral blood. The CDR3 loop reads CASSPPKGNGYTF. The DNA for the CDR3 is TGTGCCAGCAGCCCTCCGAAGGGGAATGGCTACACCTTC. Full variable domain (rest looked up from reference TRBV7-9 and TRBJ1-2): DTGVSQNPRHKITKRGQNVTFRCDPISEHNRLYWYRQTLGQGPEFLTYFQNEAQLEKSRLLSDRFSAERPKGSFSTLEIQRTEQGDSAMYLCASSPPKGNGYTFGSGTRLTVV.